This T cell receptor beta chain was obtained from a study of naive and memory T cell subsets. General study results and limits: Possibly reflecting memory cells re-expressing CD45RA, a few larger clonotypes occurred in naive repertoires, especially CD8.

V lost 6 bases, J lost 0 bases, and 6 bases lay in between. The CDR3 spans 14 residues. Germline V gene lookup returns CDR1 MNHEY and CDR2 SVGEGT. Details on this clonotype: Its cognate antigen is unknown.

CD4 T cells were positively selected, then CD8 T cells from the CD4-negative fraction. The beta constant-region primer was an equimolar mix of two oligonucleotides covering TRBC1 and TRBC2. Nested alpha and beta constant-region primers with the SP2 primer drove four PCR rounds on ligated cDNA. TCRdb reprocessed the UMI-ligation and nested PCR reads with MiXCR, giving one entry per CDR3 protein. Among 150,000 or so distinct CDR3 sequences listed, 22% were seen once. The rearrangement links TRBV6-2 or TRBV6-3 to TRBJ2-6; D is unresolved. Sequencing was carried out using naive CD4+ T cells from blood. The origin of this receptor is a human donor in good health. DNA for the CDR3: TGTGCCAGCAGACAGAGCTCTGGGGCCAACGTCCTGACTTTC. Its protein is CASRQSSGANVLTF.